The source of this T cell receptor beta chain is a study of cytomegalovirus exposure and HLA in healthy donors. Trimming left V 5 bases short and J 3 bases short, with 13 bases between. The CDR3 is 14 residues long. Germline lookup yields CDR1 KGHSH and CDR2 LQKENI. As concerns this clone: Antigen: not known.

Whole-study results and caveats: Presence/absence comparisons presumed near-even sequencing depth among donors. A later look showed TCR association rates differing by HLA locus, highest for DRB1 and lowest for HLA-C. Owing to their indistinguishability, certain V segments, notably TRBV6-2 and TRBV6-3, were excluded.

Researchers ran the PCR with 60 Vbeta and 13 Jbeta primers. Data came from immunoSEQ multiplex PCR; TCRdb stores just in-frame clones and leaves some out. The sample shows around 120,000 clones, 81% of them seen only once. This clonotype was sampled from a man aged 18 to 29 in good health and CMV-seronegative. The sequencing sample was made of PBMCs. This rearrangement joins TRBV18 to TRBJ2-5; a weak D match, TRBD1 (6 bases). The CDR3 nucleotides are TGTGCCAGCTCATCCGGACAGTCCGAAGAGACCCAGTACTTC. Encoded protein: CASSSGQSEETQYF.